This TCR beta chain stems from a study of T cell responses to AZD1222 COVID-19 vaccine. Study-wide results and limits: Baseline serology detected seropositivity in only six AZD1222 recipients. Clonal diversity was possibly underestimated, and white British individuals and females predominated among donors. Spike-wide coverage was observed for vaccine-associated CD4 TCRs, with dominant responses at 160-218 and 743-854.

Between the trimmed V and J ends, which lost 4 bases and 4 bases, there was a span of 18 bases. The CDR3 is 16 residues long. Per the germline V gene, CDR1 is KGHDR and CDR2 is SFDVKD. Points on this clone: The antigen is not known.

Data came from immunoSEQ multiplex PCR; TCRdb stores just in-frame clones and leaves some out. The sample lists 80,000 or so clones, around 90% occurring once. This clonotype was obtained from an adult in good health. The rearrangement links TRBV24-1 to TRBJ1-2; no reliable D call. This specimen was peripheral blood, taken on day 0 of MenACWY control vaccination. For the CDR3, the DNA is TGTGCCACCAGTGACCCCACCGATACGGGCCCCTATGGCTACACCTTC. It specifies CATSDPTDTGPYGYTF.